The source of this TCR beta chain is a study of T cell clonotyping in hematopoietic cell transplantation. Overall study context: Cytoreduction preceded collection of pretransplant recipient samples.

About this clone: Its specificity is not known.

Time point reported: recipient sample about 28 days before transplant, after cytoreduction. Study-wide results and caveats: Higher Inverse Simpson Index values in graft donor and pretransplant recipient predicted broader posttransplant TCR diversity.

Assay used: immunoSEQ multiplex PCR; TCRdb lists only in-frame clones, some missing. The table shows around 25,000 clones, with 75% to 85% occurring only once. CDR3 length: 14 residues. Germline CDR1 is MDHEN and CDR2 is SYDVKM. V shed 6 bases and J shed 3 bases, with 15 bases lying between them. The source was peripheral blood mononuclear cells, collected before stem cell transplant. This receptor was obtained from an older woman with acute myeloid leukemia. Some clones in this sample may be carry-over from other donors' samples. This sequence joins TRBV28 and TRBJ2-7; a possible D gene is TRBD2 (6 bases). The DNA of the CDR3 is TGTGCCAGCAGCCTAGCGAGGGGCGACTACGAGCAGTACTTC. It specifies CASSLARGDYEQYF.